The 14 T cell receptor beta chains below come from one sample, sequenced in a study of T cell changes during pregnancy in multiple sclerosis. Sequencing was performed with immunoSEQ multiplex PCR; in TCRdb, only in-frame clones are kept and a portion is missing. The data hold about 59,000 clones, with less than 95% observed a single time. Material: CD8+ T cells from peripheral blood mononuclear cells, obtained after pregnancy. The receptors originated from a female donor with multiple sclerosis, enrolled in a pregnancy study.

The V call is TRBV29-1, the J call TRBJ1-5; TRBD1 might be the D (5 bases). Trimming took 6 bases from V and 5 from J, leaving 20 bases between them. Germline assignment: CDR1 SQVTM and CDR2 ANQGSEA. CDR3 length: 15 residues. For the CDR3, the DNA is TGCAGCGTCATAATCCAGGGTGGTGGATATCAGCCCCAGCATTTT. Protein sequence: CSVIIQGGGYQPQHF.

The V call is TRBV7-9, the J call TRBJ2-7, with D tentatively TRBD1 (5 bases). V was trimmed by 5 bases and J by 2 bases, leaving 10 bases between them. The CDR3 contains 13 residues. Per the germline V gene, CDR1 is SEHNR and CDR2 is FQNEAQ (reference sequence). The CDR3 is CASSQGSAYEQYF. In nucleotides, the CDR3 is TGTGCCAGCAGCCAGGGCAGCGCCTACGAGCAGTACTTC. Using reference TRBV7-9 and TRBJ2-7 for the parts outside the CDR3, the full variable domain is DTGVSQNPRHKITKRGQNVTFRCDPISEHNRLYWYRQTLGQGPEFLTYFQNEAQLEKSRLLSDRFSAERPKGSFSTLEIQRTEQGDSAMYLCASSQGSAYEQYFGPGTRLTVT.

The chain is built from TRBV19 and TRBJ2-1; 14 positions match TRBD2. CDR1 and CDR2 (germline): LNHDA, SQIVND (reference sequence). The CDR3 runs 17 residues. Trimming removed 2 bases from V and 4 bases from J; junction bases left unmatched: 4. The CDR3 nucleotides are TGTGCCAGTAGTATATCGGGACTAGCGGGAGTTTACAATGAGCAGTTCTTC. Translating it yields CASSISGLAGVYNEQFF.

CDR3 in amino acids: CASSQGPAGSYEQYF. DNA for the CDR3: TGCGCCAGCAGCCAAGGGCCAGCGGGGAGCTACGAGCAGTACTTC. V is TRBV4-1 and J is TRBJ2-7; 7 bases align to TRBD2. The germline CDR1 and CDR2 sequences are MGHRA and YSYEKL. This CDR3 has 15 residues. The V and J ends lost 1 base and 3 bases, in that order; junction bases with no gene match: 6.

This rearrangement joins TRBV7-3 to TRBJ2-1; TRBD2 agrees at 15 bases. CDR3 size: 14 residues. The trim removed 4 bases at V and 9 bases at J, leaving 1 base unmatched. CDR1 is SGHTA and CDR2 is FQGTGA in the germline V gene. The CDR3 sequence: CASSWGLAGGEQFF. In nucleotides, the CDR3 is TGTGCCAGCAGCTGGGGACTAGCGGGAGGTGAGCAGTTCTTC.

The CDR3: CASTSSYEQYF. The CDR3, as DNA: TGTGCTAGTACAAGCTCCTACGAGCAGTACTTC. This chain links TRBV12-5 with TRBJ2-7; D uncertain. In germline, CDR1 is LGHNT, CDR2 FRNRAP. Trimming took 8 bases from V and 0 from J, leaving 5 bases between them. The CDR3 sequence is 11 residues long. Together with reference TRBV12-5 and TRBJ2-7, the CDR3 gives the full variable domain: DARVTQTPRHKVTEMGQEVTMRCQPILGHNTVFWYRQTMMQGLELLAYFRNRAPLDDSGMPKDRFSAEMPDATLATLKIQPSEPRDSAVYFCASTSSYEQYFGPGTRLTVT.

The chain is built from TRBV13 and TRBJ2-7, with D unclear. The germline V gene has CDR1 PRHDT and CDR2 FYEKMQ (reference sequence). The CDR3 has 13 residues. Trimming stripped 3 bases from V and 1 base from J, with 7 bases between. CDR3 DNA sequence: TGTGCCAGCAGCTTGGGCGCGTCCTACGAGCAGTACTTC. Translation: CASSLGASYEQYF.

This chain links TRBV6-5 with TRBJ1-4; D is perhaps TRBD1 (5 bases). The ends were cut back, 0 bases at V and 10 bases at J, with 12 bases in the middle. This CDR3 region has 14 residues. Germline V gives CDR1 MNHEY, CDR2 SVGAGI. The CDR3 DNA is TGTGCCAGCAGTTACTCTGCGGGGACCGGAAAACTGTTTTTT. This codes for CASSYSAGTGKLFF.

The rearrangement uses TRBV19 and TRBJ1-1; unclear D gene. The CDR3 runs to 9 residues. CDR1 and CDR2 from the germline V gene are LNHDA and SQIVND (reference sequence). The CDR3 here is CALDTEAFF. In nucleotides, the CDR3 is TGTGCACTAGACACTGAAGCTTTCTTT.

The chain combines TRBV28 with TRBJ2-7, with 7 bases fitting TRBD1. With 2 bases clipped from V and 3 bases from J, the junction kept 7 bases outside the gene matches. The CDR3 is 15 amino acids. Per the germline V gene, CDR1 is MDHEN and CDR2 is SYDVKM. The CDR3 DNA follows: TGTGCCAGCAGTTTAAGGGGGCCTAGGAGCTACGAGCAGTACTTC. It codes for CASSLRGPRSYEQYF.

DNA for the CDR3: TGTGCCAGCAGGGGGGGGAACACTGAAGCTTTCTTT. Its translation is CASRGGNTEAFF. The chain has TRBV6-1 and TRBJ1-1; D might be TRBD1 (5 bases). Looked up from germline, CDR1 is MNHNS and CDR2 is SASEGT. The CDR3 totals 12 residues. The germline V and J ends were trimmed by 6 bases and 1 base, with 6 bases remaining between them.

V and J are TRBV19 and TRBJ1-2; TRBD1 is a possible D gene (5 bases). Germline values: CDR1 LNHDA, CDR2 SQIVND (reference sequence). The CDR3 contains 16 residues. Trimming stripped 3 bases from V and 2 bases from J, with 16 bases between. CDR3 residues: CASSIWLTGPNYGYTF. Written as DNA, the CDR3 is TGTGCCAGTAGTATCTGGCTTACAGGACCAAACTATGGCTACACCTTC.

V and J are TRBV27 and TRBJ1-2; no definite D call. CDR3 size: 16 residues. V lost 4 bases, J lost 3 bases, and 18 bases lay in between. Germline-derived CDR1 and CDR2 are MNHEY and SMNVEV (reference sequence). CDR3 amino acids: CASSSSYGEPDYGYTF. The DNA for the CDR3 is TGTGCCAGCAGTTCCTCCTACGGGGAACCGGACTATGGCTACACCTTC.

The chain has TRBV27 and TRBJ2-1; D unresolved. This CDR3 comprises 15 residues. V lost 4 bases, J lost 0 bases, and 10 bases lay in between. From germline, CDR1 is MNHEY and CDR2 SMNVEV (reference sequence). DNA of the CDR3: TGTGCCAGCAGTTACACTATTTCCTCCTACAATGAGCAGTTCTTC. It specifies CASSYTISSYNEQFF.